This T cell receptor beta chain was sequenced during a study of glioma-infiltrating T cells after dendritic cell vaccination. V lost 6 bases and J lost 4; bases outside the gene matches: 5. Germline V gene sequence: CDR1 SGHVS, CDR2 FQNEAQ. This CDR3 has 15 amino acids. Primers: 60 V beta forward and 13 J beta reverse. Profiled with immunoSEQ multiplex PCR; TCRdb holds only in-frame clones, not every one. The sample lists tens of thousands of clones; around 85% were seen once. The TCR comes from a human donor with glioblastoma. The chain has TRBV7-8 and TRBJ2-1, with 11 bases aligning to TRBD2. The sequencing here drew on blood, taken before dendritic cell vaccination. CDR3 region: CASSEGTSGYNEQFF. CDR3 coding DNA: TGTGCCAGCAGTGAGGGGACTAGCGGTTACAATGAGCAGTTCTTC. The variable domain in full, with the rest retrieved from reference TRBV7-8 and TRBJ2-1, is GAGVSQSPRYKVAKRGQDVALRCDPISGHVSLFWYQQALGQGPEFLTYFQNEAQLDKSGLPSDRFFAERPEGSVSTLKIQRTQQEDSAVYLCASSEGTSGYNEQFFGPGTRLTVL.